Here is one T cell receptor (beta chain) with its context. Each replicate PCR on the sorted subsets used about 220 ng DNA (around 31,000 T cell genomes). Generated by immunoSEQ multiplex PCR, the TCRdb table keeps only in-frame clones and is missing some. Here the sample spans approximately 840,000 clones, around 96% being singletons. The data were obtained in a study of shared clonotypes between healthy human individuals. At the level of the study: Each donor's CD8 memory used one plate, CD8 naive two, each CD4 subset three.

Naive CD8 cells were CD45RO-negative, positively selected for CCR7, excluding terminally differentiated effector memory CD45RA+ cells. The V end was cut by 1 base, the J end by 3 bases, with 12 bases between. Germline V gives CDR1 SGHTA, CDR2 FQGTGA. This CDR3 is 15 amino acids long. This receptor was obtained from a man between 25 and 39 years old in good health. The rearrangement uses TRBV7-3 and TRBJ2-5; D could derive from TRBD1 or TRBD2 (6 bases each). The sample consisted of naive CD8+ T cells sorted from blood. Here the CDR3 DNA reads TGTGCCAGCAGCTTAAGGTGGGGGGCAGAAGAGACCCAGTACTTC. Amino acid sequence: CASSLRWGAEETQYF.